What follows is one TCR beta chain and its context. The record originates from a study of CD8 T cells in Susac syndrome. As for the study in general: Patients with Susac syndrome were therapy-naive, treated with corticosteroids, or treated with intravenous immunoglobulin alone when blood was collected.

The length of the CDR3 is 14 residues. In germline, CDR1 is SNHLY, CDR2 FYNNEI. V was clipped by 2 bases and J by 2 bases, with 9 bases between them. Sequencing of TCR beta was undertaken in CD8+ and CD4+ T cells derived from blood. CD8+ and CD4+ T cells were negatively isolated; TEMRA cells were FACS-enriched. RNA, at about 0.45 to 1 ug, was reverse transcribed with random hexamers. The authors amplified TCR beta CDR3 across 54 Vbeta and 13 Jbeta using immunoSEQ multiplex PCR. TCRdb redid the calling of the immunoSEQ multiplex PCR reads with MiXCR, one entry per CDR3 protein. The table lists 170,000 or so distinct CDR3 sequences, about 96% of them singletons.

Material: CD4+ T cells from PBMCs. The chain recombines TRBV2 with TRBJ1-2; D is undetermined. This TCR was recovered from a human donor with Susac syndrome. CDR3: CASSERETNYGYTF. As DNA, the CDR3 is TGTGCCAGCAGTGAAAGGGAGACAAACTATGGCTACACCTTC. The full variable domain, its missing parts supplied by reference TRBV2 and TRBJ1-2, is EPEVTQTPSHQVTQMGQEVILRCVPISNHLYFYWYRQILGQKVEFLVSFYNNEISEKSEIFDDQFSVERPDGSNFTLKIRSTKLEDSAMYFCASSERETNYGYTFGSGTRLTVV.